This T cell receptor (beta chain) was identified in a study of CD8 T cells in ankylosing spondylitis. General study results and limits: Certain motif variants had earlier been reported in reactive arthritis synovial fluid and blood. As for the disease-linked clones, they showed a CD8+ phenotype and occurred at relatively low frequencies in peripheral blood.

This CDR3 region has 17 residues. CDR1 is SGDLS, CDR2 YYNGEE, per germline. V lost 0 bases to trimming and J lost 2 bases; unmatched junction nucleotides: 5. This clonotype has at least ten counts. Antigen: not known. As the method for making TCR beta libraries, quantitative 5'-RACE with molecular barcodes was used. TCRdb reprocessed the 5' RACE reads with MiXCR, giving one entry per CDR3 protein. Altogether under 300,000 distinct CDR3 sequences are present, about a sixth being singletons, with the ten largest covering approximately 32%. This receptor was obtained from a male donor with ankylosing spondylitis or in good health (not recorded which). Sample: blood, either unsorted or a sorted T cell fraction (not recorded which). The chain couples TRBV9 to TRBJ2-1; the match to TRBD2 covers 10 bases. Here the CDR3 DNA reads TGTGCCAGCAGCGTAGTGGCTAGCGGGGGCCCCTACAATGAGCAGTTCTTC. Residues: CASSVVASGGPYNEQFF. The full variable domain, with the rest looked up from reference TRBV9 and TRBJ2-1, is DSGVTQTPKHLITATGQRVTLRCSPRSGDLSVYWYQQSLDQGLQFLIQYYNGEERAKGNILERFSAQQFPDLHSELNLSSLELGDSALYFCASSVVASGGPYNEQFFGPGTRLTVL.